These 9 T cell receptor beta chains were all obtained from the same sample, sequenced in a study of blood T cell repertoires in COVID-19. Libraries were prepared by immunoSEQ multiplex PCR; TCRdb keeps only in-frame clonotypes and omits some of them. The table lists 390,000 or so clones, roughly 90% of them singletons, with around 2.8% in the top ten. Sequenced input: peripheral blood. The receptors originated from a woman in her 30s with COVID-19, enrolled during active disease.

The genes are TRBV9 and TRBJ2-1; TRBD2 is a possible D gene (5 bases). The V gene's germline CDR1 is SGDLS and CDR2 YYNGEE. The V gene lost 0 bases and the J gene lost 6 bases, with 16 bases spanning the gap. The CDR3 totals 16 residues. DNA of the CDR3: TGTGCCAGCAGCGTAGGAAGTAGCGCGGTTACCAATGAGCAGTTCTTC. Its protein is CASSVGSSAVTNEQFF.

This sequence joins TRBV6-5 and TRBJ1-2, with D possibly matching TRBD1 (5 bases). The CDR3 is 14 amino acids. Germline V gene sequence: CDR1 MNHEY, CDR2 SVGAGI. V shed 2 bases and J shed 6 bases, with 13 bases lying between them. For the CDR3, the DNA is TGTGCCAGCAGTTACCAGGGAATCGGAAATGGCTACACCTTC. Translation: CASSYQGIGNGYTF.

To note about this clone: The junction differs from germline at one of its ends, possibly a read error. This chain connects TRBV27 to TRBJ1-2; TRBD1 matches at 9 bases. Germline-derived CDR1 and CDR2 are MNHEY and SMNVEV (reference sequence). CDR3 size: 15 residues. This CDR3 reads CASSLTGQGNDGYTF. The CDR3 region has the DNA TGTGCCAGCAGTTTAACGGGACAGGGTAACGATGGCTACACCTTC.

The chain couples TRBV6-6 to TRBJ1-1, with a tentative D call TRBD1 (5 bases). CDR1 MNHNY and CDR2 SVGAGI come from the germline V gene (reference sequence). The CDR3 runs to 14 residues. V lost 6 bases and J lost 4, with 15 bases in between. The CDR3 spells CASSIGQGGTEAFF. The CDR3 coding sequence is TGTGCCAGCAGCATTGGGCAGGGAGGCACTGAAGCTTTCTTT.

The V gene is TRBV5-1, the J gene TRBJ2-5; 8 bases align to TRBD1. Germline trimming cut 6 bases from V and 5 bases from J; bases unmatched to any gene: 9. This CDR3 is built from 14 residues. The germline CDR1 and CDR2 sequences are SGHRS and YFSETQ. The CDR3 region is CASMQGALRETQYF. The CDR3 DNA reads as TGCGCCAGCATGCAGGGGGCGCTTAGGGAGACCCAGTACTTC. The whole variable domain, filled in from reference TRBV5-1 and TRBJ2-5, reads KAGVTQTPRYLIKTRGQQVTLSCSPISGHRSVSWYQQTPGQGLQFLFEYFSETQRNKGNFPGRFSGRQFSNSRSEMNVSTLELGDSALYLCASMQGALRETQYFGPGTRLLVL.

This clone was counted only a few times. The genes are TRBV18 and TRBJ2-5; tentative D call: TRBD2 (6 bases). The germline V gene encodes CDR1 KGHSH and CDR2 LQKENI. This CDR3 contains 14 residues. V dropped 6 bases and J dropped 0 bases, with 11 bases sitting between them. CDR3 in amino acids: CASSRRDYQETQYF. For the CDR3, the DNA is TGTGCCAGCTCGCGGAGGGACTACCAAGAGACCCAGTACTTC.

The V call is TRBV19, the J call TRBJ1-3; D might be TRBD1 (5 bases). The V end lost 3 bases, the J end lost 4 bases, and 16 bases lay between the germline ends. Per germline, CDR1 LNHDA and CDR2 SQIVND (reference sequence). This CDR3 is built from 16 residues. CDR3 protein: CASSMVRGLKGNTIYF. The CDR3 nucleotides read TGTGCCAGTAGTATGGTCCGGGGACTGAAAGGAAACACCATATATTTT.

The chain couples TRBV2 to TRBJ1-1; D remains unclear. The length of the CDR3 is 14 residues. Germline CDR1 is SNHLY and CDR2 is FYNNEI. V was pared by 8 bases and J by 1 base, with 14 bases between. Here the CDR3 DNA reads TGTGCCAGCCGGAGGGCCCCGACGAACACTGAAGCTTTCTTT. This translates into CASRRAPTNTEAFF.

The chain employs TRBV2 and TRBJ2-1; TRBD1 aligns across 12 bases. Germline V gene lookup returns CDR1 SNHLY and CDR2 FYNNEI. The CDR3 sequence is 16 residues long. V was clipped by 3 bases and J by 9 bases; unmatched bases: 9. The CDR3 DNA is TGTGCCAGCAGTGACGGGACAGGGGGCTGGTGGGTTGAGCAGTTCTTC. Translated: CASSDGTGGWWVEQFF.